Listed here is a single T cell receptor beta chain. Its target is unknown. This entry belongs to a study of Ad26.COV2.S vaccination and SARS-CoV-2 variants. At the level of the study: Donor allocation was to the COV1001 Ad26.COV2.S trial arm. Doses of Ad26.COV2.S were injected into muscle once or twice, 56 days apart.

Findings of the study overall: Across vaccine and placebo recipients, the breadth of non-spike TCRs was similar.

Documented treatment: some 20 received Ad26.COV2.S at low or high dose, single or two shots; roughly 5 received placebo; per-sample allocation not given. Samples came from day 63 after the first vaccine or placebo injection. Vaccination used an Ad26 vector expressing Wuhan-strain SARS-CoV-2 spike. The length of the CDR3 is 15 residues. With V trimmed by 6 bases and J by 5 bases, 7 bases remained unmatched. Germline-derived CDR1 and CDR2 are LGHNT and FRNRAP. The table came from immunoSEQ multiplex PCR; TCRdb's copy has only in-frame clones and leaves some out. The sample yields about 280,000 clones, roughly 86% seen once.

Sequenced here: peripheral blood, sampled in a trial of Ad26.COV2.S vaccine versus placebo. The TCR was taken from a person aged 18-65 years who received the Ad26.COV2.S COVID-19 vaccine or a placebo. This rearrangement joins TRBV12-5 to TRBJ1-5; TRBD1 matches 10 bases. This CDR3 reads CASGLQDRGDQPQHF. CDR3 nucleotide sequence: TGTGCTAGTGGCCTTCAGGACAGGGGGGATCAGCCCCAGCATTTT.